These 7 T cell receptor beta chains were all obtained from the same sample, sequenced in a study of human T cells and chemical hapten exposure. TCRdb re-called the RACE reads with MiXCR, one entry per CDR3 protein. This sample has tens of thousands of distinct CDR3 sequences, with roughly a tenth found just once. Time point here: pre-sensitization, week 0. The treatment was: therapeutic diphenylcyclopropenone sensitization with weekly scalp DPC. This specimen consisted of whole blood, obtained in connection with sensitization to the hapten diphenylcyclopropenone (DPC). Every receptor here comes from a woman aged 40 to 49 with alopecia areata. Some clones in this sample may be carry-over from other donors' samples.

This clonotype was seen repeatedly, ten times or more. J is TRBJ1-5 and V is TRBV6-2 or TRBV6-3; D ambiguous. The CDR3 has 13 amino acids. The germline V gene encodes CDR1 MNHEY and CDR2 SVGEGT. Between the trimmed V and J ends, which lost 9 bases and 0 bases, there was a span of 9 bases. CDR3 nucleotides: TGTGCCAGTTCCGAATATAGCAATCAGCCCCAGCATTTT. This sequence encodes CASSEYSNQPQHF.

There are many counts of this clonotype. V usage is TRBV2 and J usage is TRBJ1-4; D is undetermined. CDR1 is SNHLY, CDR2 FYNNEI, per germline. CDR3 size: 12 residues. V shed 1 base and J shed 8 bases, with 5 bases lying between them. The CDR3 spells CASSEEREKLFF. The CDR3 DNA is TGTGCCAGCAGTGAAGAGAGGGAAAAACTGTTTTTT.

In its sample, this clonotype was seen a few times. The CDR3 DNA follows: TGTGCCAGCAGTGAACACAACCCCGGAATCTTGTACCAAGAGACCCAGTACTTC. This sequence encodes CASSEHNPGILYQETQYF. The V gene is TRBV2, the J gene TRBJ2-5; D remains ambiguous. The CDR3 runs to 18 residues. The germline V gene has CDR1 SNHLY and CDR2 FYNNEI. V was clipped by 2 bases and J by 0 bases, with 19 bases between them.

This clonotype showed up many times. The CDR3 protein is CASSPIPESSYNEQFF. For the CDR3, the DNA is TGCGCCAGCAGTCCAATCCCGGAAAGCTCCTACAATGAGCAGTTCTTC. V and J are TRBV4-1 and TRBJ2-1; no definite D call. This CDR3 region has 16 residues. The germline V gene encodes CDR1 MGHRA and CDR2 YSYEKL. Trimming left V 6 bases short and J 0 bases short, with 15 bases between.

This clonotype was detected many times. V gene TRBV30 combines with J gene TRBJ1-5, with D maybe TRBD1 (5 bases). The CDR3 consists of 15 residues. Germline V gene data show CDR1 as GTSNPN and CDR2 as SVGIG (reference sequence). Trimming cost V 0 bases and J 2 bases, with 11 bases left between them. The CDR3 spells CAWSVEGTRNQPQHF. The DNA for the CDR3 is TGTGCCTGGAGTGTAGAAGGGACCCGCAATCAGCCCCAGCATTTT.

This clonotype was seen at least ten times. The CDR3 protein is CASGAGLAGAAGQYF. CDR3 nucleotide sequence: TGTGCCAGCGGCGCGGGACTAGCGGGGGCTGCAGGGCAGTATTTT. This rearrangement joins TRBV6-1 to TRBJ2-3; 14 positions agree with TRBD2. Looked up from germline, CDR1 is MNHNS and CDR2 is SASEGT. J gave up 11 bases and V 8 bases, and 12 bases lay outside the gene matches. The length of the CDR3 is 15 residues.

This clonotype was picked up many times. The V call is TRBV6-1, the J call TRBJ2-1; 9 bases map to TRBD2. The germline CDR1 and CDR2 sequences are MNHNS and SASEGT. The CDR3 extends over 19 amino acids. V was clipped by 2 bases and J by 0 bases; unmatched bases: 11. CDR3 nucleotides: TGTGCCAGCAGTGAATTCCCCCGGGTAGCGGGGGACTCCTACAATGAGCAGTTCTTC. Translation gives CASSEFPRVAGDSYNEQFF.